There are a few counts of the clone carrying this TCR beta chain. Other DNA variants within this sample encode the same CDR3. The data stem from a study of blood T cell repertoires in COVID-19. The data were produced by immunoSEQ multiplex PCR, yet TCRdb's version contains in-frame clones alone and is incomplete. Here the sample spans about 300,000 clones, approximately 86% being singletons. The receptor's source is a woman aged 18-29 years who had recovered from COVID-19. The sequenced material came from PBMCs or T cells enriched from blood (not recorded which).

For the CDR3, the DNA is TGCGCCAGCAGCCCCGGGACAGGTTACAATGAGCAGTTCTTC. Protein product: CASSPGTGYNEQFF. This chain uses TRBV4-3 with TRBJ2-1; 8 nucleotides align to TRBD1. The CDR3 consists of 14 residues. After removal of 4 bases from V and 4 bases from J, the junction contained 3 bases not matched to a gene. Germline V gene lookup returns CDR1 LGHNA and CDR2 YSLEER.